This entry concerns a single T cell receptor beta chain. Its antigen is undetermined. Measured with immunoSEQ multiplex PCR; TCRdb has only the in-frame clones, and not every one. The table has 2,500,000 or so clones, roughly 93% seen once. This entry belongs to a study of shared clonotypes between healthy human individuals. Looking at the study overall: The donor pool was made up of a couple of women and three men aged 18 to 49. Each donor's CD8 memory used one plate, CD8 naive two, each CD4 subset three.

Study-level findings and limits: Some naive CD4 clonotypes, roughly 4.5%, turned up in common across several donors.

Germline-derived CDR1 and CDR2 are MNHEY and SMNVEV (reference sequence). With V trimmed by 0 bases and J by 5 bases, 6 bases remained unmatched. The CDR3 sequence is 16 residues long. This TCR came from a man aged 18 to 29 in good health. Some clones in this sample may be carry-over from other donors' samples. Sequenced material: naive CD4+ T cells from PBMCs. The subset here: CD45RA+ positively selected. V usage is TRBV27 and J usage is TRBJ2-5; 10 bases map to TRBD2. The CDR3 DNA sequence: TGTGCCAGCAGTTTATCCAGCGGGAGGGCCGCGGAGACCCAGTACTTC. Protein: CASSLSSGRAAETQYF.